This T cell receptor (beta chain) was captured in a study of T cell responses to AZD1222 COVID-19 vaccine. The study's findings and limits: In all cases, repertoires were sampled only after the peak T cell response. Dominant CD4 TCR responses targeted spike regions 160-218 and 743-854.

CDR1 is SGHRS, CDR2 YFSETQ, per germline. This CDR3 contains 15 residues. Trimming took off 0 bases at V and 0 bases at J, with 10 bases between the two ends. With respect to this clone: Its antigen remains unidentified.

Using immunoSEQ multiplex PCR, the repertoire was profiled, and TCRdb retains in-frame clones only, with some absent. The data hold over 130,000 clones, with around 90% observed a single time. This sample comprised peripheral blood, obtained 28 days after the second dose of the MenACWY control vaccine. The chain joins TRBV5-1 to TRBJ2-7; no clear D. This receptor was identified in an adult who received the MenACWY meningococcal vaccine as a control. CDR3 coding DNA: TGCGCCAGCAGCTTGGCCCGTGAGGCCTCCTACGAGCAGTACTTC. It translates to CASSLAREASYEQYF.